These T cell receptor beta chains were read from a single sample in a study of persistence of HIV-infected CD4 T cells. No cognate antigen is known for these TCRs. The table came from immunoSEQ multiplex PCR; TCRdb's copy has only in-frame clones and leaves some out. Here the sample spans 6,000 to 8,500 clones, around three quarters being singletons. This sample comprised CD4+ T cells sorted from PBMCs after approximately 19-hour stimulation, obtained from a patient who received antiretroviral therapy. The receptors here all came from an adult woman with HIV who was CMV-seropositive. The CDR3 runs from the conserved cysteine through the conserved F or W. D genes are given only for firm matches. Some rows have no size entry. The others give once, few or many, or a class for an expanded clone.

V gene	J gene	D gene	clone size	CDR3 protein	CDR3 DNA
TRBV28	TRBJ2-2	TRBD1	NA	CASSSPTRTGRSTGELFF	TGTGCCAGCAGTTCCCCGACTAGGACAGGGAGGAGCACCGGGGAGCTGTTTTTT
TRBV7-3	TRBJ2-1	NA	NA	CASSPKLLGGPNDEQFF	TGTGCCAGCAGCCCGAAACTTCTGGGGGGACCGAACGATGAGCAGTTCTTC
TRBV5-4	TRBJ1-2	TRBD1	NA	CASREQGAGGYTF	TGTGCCAGCAGGGAGCAGGGGGCTGGCGGCTACACCTTC
TRBV5-5	TRBJ1-6	TRBD1	NA	CASSLSGQGSSPLHF	TGTGCCAGCAGCTTAAGTGGACAGGGTAGTTCACCCCTCCACTTT
TRBV25-1	TRBJ1-1	TRBD1	NA	CASSEAGRGRDTEAFF	TGTGCCAGCAGTGAGGCCGGCAGGGGGCGCGACACTGAAGCTTTCTTT
TRBV6-6	TRBJ1-2	NA	NA	CASSYQQRGSDGYTF	TGTGCCAGCAGTTACCAGCAGAGGGGCTCGGATGGCTACACCTTC
TRBV30	TRBJ2-5	TRBD1	NA	CTWSWETGRETQYF	TGTACCTGGAGTTGGGAGACAGGGCGCGAGACCCAGTACTTC
TRBV5-1	TRBJ2-1	TRBD1	NA	CASQQGAEPYNEQFF	TGCGCCAGCCAGCAGGGGGCGGAGCCCTACAATGAGCAGTTCTTC
TRBV28	TRBJ2-3	NA	NA	CASSLAGLTSTDTQYF	TGTGCCAGCAGTTTGGCAGGGCTTACGAGCACAGATACGCAGTATTTT
TRBV30	TRBJ1-5	NA	NA	CAWTQGWSNQPQHF	TGTGCCTGGACCCAGGGTTGGAGCAATCAGCCCCAGCATTTT
TRBV4-3	TRBJ2-7	NA	NA	CASSQVGAFSEQYF	TGCGCCAGCAGCCAAGTCGGGGCATTTAGCGAGCAGTACTTC
TRBV9	TRBJ2-7	TRBD1	NA	CASSVDGQGIDEQYF	TGTGCCAGCAGCGTAGATGGACAGGGTATCGACGAGCAGTACTTC
TRBV6-5	TRBJ1-2	NA	NA	CASSYSGGGYTF	TGTGCCAGCAGTTACTCCGGGGGTGGCTACACCTTC
TRBV4-1	TRBJ2-7	TRBD2	few	CASSQFFAGTSGTYEQYF	TGCGCCAGCAGCCAGTTTTTTGCCGGGACTAGCGGAACCTACGAGCAGTACTTC
TRBV6-6	TRBJ2-1	TRBD1	once	CASTGDRGRMYNEQFF	TGTGCCAGCACCGGAGACAGGGGGCGAATGTACAATGAGCAGTTCTTC
TRBV4-2	TRBJ2-3	TRBD2	few	CASSPGLAGGTDTQYF	TGTGCCAGCAGCCCGGGACTAGCGGGGGGCACAGATACGCAGTATTTT
TRBV5-5	TRBJ2-7	TRBD2	NA	CASSLGASGRLGEQYF	TGTGCCAGCAGCTTGGGGGCTAGCGGGCGCCTGGGCGAGCAGTACTTC
TRBV29-1	TRBJ2-3	TRBD1	NA	CSVGTGWTDTQYF	TGCAGCGTTGGGACAGGGTGGACAGATACGCAGTATTTT
TRBV10-3	TRBJ1-2	NA	NA	CAISEGGNYGYTF	TGTGCCATCAGTGAAGGGGGAAACTATGGCTACACCTTC
TRBV27	TRBJ1-3	TRBD1	NA	CASSPGQGLTIYF	TGTGCCAGCAGCCCCGGACAGGGCCTCACCATATATTTT
TRBV10-3	TRBJ2-1	TRBD2	NA	CAIRASGSSSEQFF	TGTGCCATCAGAGCTAGCGGGAGTAGTAGTGAGCAGTTCTTC
TRBV30	TRBJ1-2	NA	NA	CAWSVGQGANYGYTF	TGTGCCTGGAGTGTAGGGCAGGGAGCTAACTATGGCTACACCTTC
TRBV12-5	TRBJ2-3	TRBD2	NA	CASGPGTSGRTDTQYF	TGTGCTAGTGGGCCGGGGACTAGCGGGAGAACAGATACGCAGTATTTT
TRBV7-2	TRBJ1-4	NA	NA	CASSQEANEKLFF	TGTGCCAGCTCACAGGAAGCTAATGAAAAACTGTTTTTT
TRBV28	TRBJ2-5	TRBD2	NA	CASSLGGVQETQYF	TGTGCCAGCAGTTTAGGGGGGGTCCAAGAGACCCAGTACTTC
TRBV11-1	TRBJ2-7	NA	NA	CASSLRWSTYEQYF	TGTGCCAGCAGCCTCAGGTGGTCCACCTACGAGCAGTACTTC
TRBV5-1	TRBJ1-2	NA	NA	CASSLAGGLDYGYTF	TGCGCCAGCAGCTTGGCGGGGGGGTTAGACTATGGCTACACCTTC
TRBV7-2	TRBJ2-3	NA	NA	CASTLPEADTQYF	TGTGCCAGCACCCTACCGGAAGCAGATACGCAGTATTTT
TRBV2	TRBJ1-5	TRBD1	NA	CASRAGGAGNNQPQHF	TGTGCCAGCAGGGCAGGGGGCGCAGGGAACAATCAGCCCCAGCATTTT
TRBV19	TRBJ2-7	NA	once	CASSIGLTYEQYF	TGTGCCAGTAGTATTGGGCTCACCTACGAGCAGTACTTC
TRBV7-6	TRBJ2-6	NA	NA	CASSRSGTGANVLTF	TGTGCCAGCAGCCGGAGTGGGACTGGGGCCAACGTCCTGACTTTC
TRBV19	TRBJ2-4	TRBD1	NA	CASSTSPHGTGKYF	TGTGCCAGTAGTACCTCACCCCACGGGACAGGGAAATACTTC
TRBV19	TRBJ1-1	TRBD1	NA	CASSTPTGGLEAFF	TGTGCCAGTAGTACTCCGACAGGGGGCTTAGAAGCTTTCTTT
TRBV9	TRBJ2-1	TRBD2	NA	CASSVTAGLAIDEQFF	TGTGCCAGCAGCGTAACCGCGGGACTAGCTATCGATGAGCAGTTCTTC
TRBV24-1	TRBJ1-2	TRBD1	NA	CATSGGGRGYTF	TGTGCCACCTCAGGGGGCGGACGGGGCTACACCTTC
TRBV7-9	TRBJ2-1	NA	NA	CASSFEGTGSVEQFF	TGTGCCAGCAGCTTCGAAGGAACAGGGTCTGTTGAGCAGTTCTTC
TRBV3-1/TRBV3-2	TRBJ2-1	TRBD2	few	CASSQSWAGGRNEQFF	TGTGCCAGCAGCCAGTCCTGGGCGGGAGGTCGCAATGAGCAGTTCTTC
TRBV29-1	TRBJ1-2	NA	NA	CSVGQGRGYTF	TGCAGCGTTGGGCAGGGAAGGGGCTACACCTTC
TRBV24-1	TRBJ2-5	TRBD1	NA	CATSETDRGDQETQYF	TGTGCCACCAGTGAGACTGACAGGGGGGACCAAGAGACCCAGTACTTC
TRBV9	TRBJ2-7	TRBD1	NA	CASSLGQGVSYEQYF	TGTGCCAGCAGCTTGGGACAGGGGGTATCCTACGAGCAGTACTTC
TRBV3-1/TRBV3-2	TRBJ1-2	NA	few	CASSQVAGNYGYTF	TGTGCCAGCAGCCAAGTAGCCGGAAACTATGGCTACACCTTC
TRBV25-1	TRBJ1-2	NA	few	CASSDSTNYGYTF	TGTGCCAGCAGTGATAGCACAAACTATGGCTACACCTTC
TRBV2	TRBJ1-1	TRBD1	NA	CASVGQGGTEAFF	TGTGCCAGCGTAGGACAGGGAGGTACTGAAGCTTTCTTT
TRBV2	TRBJ1-5	NA	NA	CASSVQGVNQPQHF	TGTGCCAGCAGTGTGCAGGGAGTCAATCAGCCCCAGCATTTT
TRBV28	TRBJ1-2	NA	NA	CASSFPQSVRKDGYTF	TGTGCCAGCAGTTTCCCCCAAAGCGTGAGGAAGGATGGCTACACCTTC
TRBV5-1	TRBJ1-1	NA	NA	CASRRLVNTEAFF	TGCGCCAGCAGGAGATTGGTCAACACTGAAGCTTTCTTT
TRBV5-1	TRBJ1-3	NA	NA	CASSSVLSGNTIYF	TGCGCCAGCAGCTCGGTTCTTTCTGGAAACACCATATATTTT
TRBV6-1	TRBJ2-3	TRBD1	few	CASSEGTGGPDTQYF	TGTGCCAGCAGTGAAGGGACAGGGGGCCCAGATACGCAGTATTTT
TRBV11-1	TRBJ1-1	NA	NA	CASGGDLMNTEAFF	TGTGCCAGCGGGGGGGACCTAATGAACACTGAAGCTTTCTTT
TRBV6-6	TRBJ2-1	TRBD2	NA	CASTEGLASEQFF	TGTGCCAGCACTGAGGGACTAGCGTCCGAGCAGTTCTTC
TRBV19	TRBJ1-5	TRBD1	NA	CASRDRDVGPQHF	TGTGCCAGTAGAGACAGGGATGTAGGGCCCCAGCATTTT
TRBV3-1/TRBV3-2	TRBJ1-1	NA	once	CASSQGRGTEAFF	TGTGCCAGCAGCCAAGGACGGGGGACTGAAGCTTTCTTT
TRBV6-6	TRBJ1-2	NA	NA	CASSYGEMNYGYTF	TGTGCCAGCAGTTACGGGGAAATGAACTATGGCTACACCTTC
TRBV5-5	TRBJ1-5	NA	NA	CASSLAVGESGQPQHF	TGTGCCAGCAGCTTGGCGGTCGGGGAATCGGGCCAGCCCCAGCATTTT
TRBV28	TRBJ2-2	NA	once	CASRRPLANTGELFF	TGTGCCAGCAGGCGTCCCCTAGCCAACACCGGGGAGCTGTTTTTT